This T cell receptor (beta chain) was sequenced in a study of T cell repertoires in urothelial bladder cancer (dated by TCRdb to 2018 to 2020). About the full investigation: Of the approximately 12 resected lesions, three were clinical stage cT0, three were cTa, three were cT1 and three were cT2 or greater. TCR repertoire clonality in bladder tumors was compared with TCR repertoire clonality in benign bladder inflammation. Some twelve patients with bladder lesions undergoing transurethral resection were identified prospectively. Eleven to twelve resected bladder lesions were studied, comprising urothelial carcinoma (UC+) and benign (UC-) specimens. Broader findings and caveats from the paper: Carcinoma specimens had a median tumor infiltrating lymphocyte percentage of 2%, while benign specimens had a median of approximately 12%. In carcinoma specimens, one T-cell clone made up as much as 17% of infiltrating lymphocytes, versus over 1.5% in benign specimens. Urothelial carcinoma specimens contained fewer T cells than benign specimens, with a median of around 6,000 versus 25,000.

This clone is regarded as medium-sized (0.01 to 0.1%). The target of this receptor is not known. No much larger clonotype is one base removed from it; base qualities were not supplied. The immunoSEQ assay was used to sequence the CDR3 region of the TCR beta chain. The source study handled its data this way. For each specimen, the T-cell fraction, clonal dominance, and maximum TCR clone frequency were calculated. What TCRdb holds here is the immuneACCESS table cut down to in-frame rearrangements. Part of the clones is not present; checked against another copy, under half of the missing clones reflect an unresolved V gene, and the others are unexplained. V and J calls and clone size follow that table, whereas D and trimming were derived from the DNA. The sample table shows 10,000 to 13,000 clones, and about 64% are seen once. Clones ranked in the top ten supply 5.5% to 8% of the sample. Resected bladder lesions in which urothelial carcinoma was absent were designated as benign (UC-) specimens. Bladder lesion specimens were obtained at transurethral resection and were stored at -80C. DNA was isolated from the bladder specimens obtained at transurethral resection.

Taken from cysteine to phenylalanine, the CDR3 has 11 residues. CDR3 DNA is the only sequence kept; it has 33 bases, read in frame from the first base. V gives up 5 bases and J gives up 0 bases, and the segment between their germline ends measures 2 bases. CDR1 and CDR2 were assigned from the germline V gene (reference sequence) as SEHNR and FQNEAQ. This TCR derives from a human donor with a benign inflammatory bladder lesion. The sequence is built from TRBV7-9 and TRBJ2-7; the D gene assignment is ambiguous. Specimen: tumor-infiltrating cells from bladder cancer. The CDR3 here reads CASSVSYEQYF. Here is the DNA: TGTGCCAGCAGCGTCTCCTACGAGCAGTACTTC.